This TCR beta chain was recovered during a study of blood T cell repertoires in COVID-19. In the study overall: Material from acute and convalescent COVID-19 was sourced from the United States, Italy and Spain. PBMCs, B-cell-depleted T cells, or T cells provided the cDNA or gDNA that made up the material.

Source study methods: Reference gene primers were amplified, and this amplification served to estimate nucleated cell counts. Here immunoSEQ multiplex PCR was the method, and the copy in TCRdb shows in-frame clones only, minus some. D and trimming come from the DNA, and the V and J calls and clone size come from that table. The sample lists around 180,000 clones; 70% to 90% were seen once. V dropped 3 bases and J dropped 4; count of bases not matched to a gene: 7. The CDR3 totals 15 residues. CDR1 is LNHDA, CDR2 SQIVND, per germline (reference sequence). The sequence was collected from a man in his sixties with acute or convalescent COVID-19. The V gene is TRBV19, the J gene TRBJ2-7; 9 positions match TRBD2. The sample consisted of peripheral blood. Here the CDR3 DNA reads TGTGCCAGTAGTATCGTAGCGGGAGATCGGTACGAGCAGTACTTC. Its translation: CASSIVAGDRYEQYF.